This T cell receptor beta chain was documented in a study of OX40 agonist ivuxolimab in advanced cancers. Background on the study: Ivuxolimab is an agonistic anti-OX40 (CD134) antibody, and patients were treated with it. The study gave patients intravenous ivuxolimab at 0.01 to 10 mg/kg every 2 weeks. Subjects had a mean age of about 65 years, with a range of about 23 to 79; just over 80% were male.

Cycle 7 day 1, cycle 4 day 1, and baseline were the timepoints at which blood was sampled. This CDR3 spans 14 amino acids. The V and J ends lost 3 bases and 5 bases, in that order; junction bases with no gene match: 6. Germline V gene sequence: CDR1 MNHEY, CDR2 SVGAGI. This table comes from immunoSEQ multiplex PCR, and its TCRdb copy is limited to in-frame clones, with some not included. This table holds 50,000 to 70,000 clones, roughly 84% found once. This rearrangement joins TRBV6-5 to TRBJ1-1; TRBD1 agrees at 7 bases. This TCR was recovered from an adult with an advanced solid tumor such as melanoma, head and neck, liver or kidney cancer. The input for sequencing was CD4+ or CD8+ T cells sorted from blood, taken in a trial of the OX40 agonist ivuxolimab. CDR3 DNA sequence: TGTGCCAGCAGTTATGACAGGGTCGGGACTGAAGCTTTCTTT. Translation gives CASSYDRVGTEAFF.